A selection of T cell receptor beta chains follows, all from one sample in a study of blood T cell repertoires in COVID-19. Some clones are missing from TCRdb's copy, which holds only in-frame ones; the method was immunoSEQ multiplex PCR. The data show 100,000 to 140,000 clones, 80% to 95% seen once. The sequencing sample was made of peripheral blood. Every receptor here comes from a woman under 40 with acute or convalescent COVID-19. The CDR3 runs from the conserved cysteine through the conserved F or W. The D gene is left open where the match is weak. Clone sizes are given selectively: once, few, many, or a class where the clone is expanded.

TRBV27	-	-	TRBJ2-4	CASSAGVSRENIQYF	TGTGCCAGCAGTGCAGGGGTTAGTCGAGAAAACATTCAGTACTTC
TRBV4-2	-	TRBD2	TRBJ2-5	CASSQLPPVAGGSQETQYF	TGTGCCAGCAGCCAATTACCACCGGTAGCGGGGGGCTCTCAAGAGACCCAGTACTTC
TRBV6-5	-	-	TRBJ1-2	CASDENQGYGYTF	TGTGCCAGCGACGAGAACCAGGGGTATGGCTACACCTTC
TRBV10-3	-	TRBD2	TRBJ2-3	CAISESTSGGDTQYF	TGTGCCATCAGTGAGTCGACCAGCGGGGGGGATACGCAGTATTTT
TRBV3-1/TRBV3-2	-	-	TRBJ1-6	CASSQDLGARGWASPLHF	TGTGCCAGCAGCCAAGATCTTGGGGCACGCGGTTGGGCTTCACCCCTCCACTTT
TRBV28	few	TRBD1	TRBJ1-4	CASSPTGGNEKLFF	TGTGCCAGCAGCCCGACAGGGGGTAATGAAAAACTGTTTTTT
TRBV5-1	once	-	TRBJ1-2	CASSPLGQTTNYGYTF	TGCGCCAGCAGCCCCCTGGGACAAACAACTAACTATGGCTACACCTTC
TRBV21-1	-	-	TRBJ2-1	CASSKDKRLPYNEQFF	TGTGCCAGCAGCAAAGATAAGCGGCTCCCCTACAATGAGCAGTTCTTC
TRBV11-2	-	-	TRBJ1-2	CASSARRGNYGYTF	TGTGCCAGCAGCGCTCGACGGGGGAACTATGGCTACACCTTC
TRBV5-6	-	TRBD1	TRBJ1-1	CASSIQGRWTEAFF	TGTGCCAGCAGCATACAGGGGAGGTGGACTGAAGCTTTCTTT
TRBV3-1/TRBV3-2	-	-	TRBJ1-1	CASSQTGMNTEAFF	TGTGCCAGCAGCCAAACAGGGATGAACACTGAAGCTTTCTTT
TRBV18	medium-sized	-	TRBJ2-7	CASSPPQRAGPYIREQYF	TGTGCCAGCTCACCACCGCAACGAGCAGGTCCTTATATTCGGGAGCAGTACTTC
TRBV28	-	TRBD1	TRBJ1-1	CASSRGFTEAFF	TGTGCCAGCAGCAGGGGGTTTACTGAAGCTTTCTTT
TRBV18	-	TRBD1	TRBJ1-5	CASSRGQGGQPQHF	TGTGCCAGCTCAAGGGGACAGGGAGGTCAGCCCCAGCATTTT
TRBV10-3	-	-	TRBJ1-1	CAISAQDIMNTEAFF	TGTGCCATCAGTGCACAAGATATCATGAACACTGAAGCTTTCTTT
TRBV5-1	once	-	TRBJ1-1	CASSLAGEVGLSEAFF	TGCGCCAGCAGCTTGGCCGGGGAGGTAGGTCTCTCTGAAGCTTTCTTT
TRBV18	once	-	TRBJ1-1	CASSPTDMNTEAFF	TGTGCCAGCTCACCTACGGACATGAACACTGAAGCTTTCTTT
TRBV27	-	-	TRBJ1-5	CASSSIGGNQPQHF	TGTGCCAGCAGTTCTATAGGGGGCAATCAGCCCCAGCATTTT
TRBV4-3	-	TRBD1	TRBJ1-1	CASSQGLGQARSEAFF	TGCGCCAGCAGCCAAGGACTAGGACAGGCCCGGTCTGAAGCTTTCTTT
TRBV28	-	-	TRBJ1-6	CASSLWAGGYSPLHF	TGTGCCAGCAGTTTATGGGCAGGAGGCTATTCACCCCTCCACTTT
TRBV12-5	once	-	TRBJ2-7	CASGLDYGGTYEQYF	TGTGCTAGTGGCCTGGACTATGGCGGTACCTACGAGCAGTACTTC
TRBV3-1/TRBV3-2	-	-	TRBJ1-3	CASSPQALMAGNTIYF	TGTGCCAGCAGCCCTCAGGCCCTCATGGCCGGAAACACCATATATTTT
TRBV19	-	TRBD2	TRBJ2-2	CASNSAVSGRRTGELFF	TGTGCCAGTAATTCTGCTGTGAGCGGGAGGCGCACCGGGGAGCTGTTTTTT
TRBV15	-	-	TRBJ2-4	CATSRPDRLAKNIQYF	TGTGCCACCAGCAGACCTGACAGACTAGCCAAAAACATTCAGTACTTC
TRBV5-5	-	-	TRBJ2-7	CASSGGTATDEQYF	TGTGCCAGCAGCGGCGGGACAGCCACAGACGAGCAGTACTTC
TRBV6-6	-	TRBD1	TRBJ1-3	CASSPRGTGGMNTIYF	TGTGCCAGCAGCCCAAGGGGGACAGGGGGAATGAACACCATATATTTT
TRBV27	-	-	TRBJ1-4	CASSPTWGLNEKLFF	TGTGCCAGCAGTCCGACGTGGGGCCTTAATGAAAAACTGTTTTTT
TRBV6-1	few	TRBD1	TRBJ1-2	CASSDLTGVGAGYTF	TGTGCCAGCAGTGACCTGACAGGGGTAGGTGCTGGCTACACCTTC
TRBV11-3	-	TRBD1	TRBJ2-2	CASSFQGASGELFF	TGTGCCAGCAGCTTCCAGGGGGCGTCCGGGGAGCTGTTTTTT
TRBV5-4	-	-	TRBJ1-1	CASSLGGGTTEAFF	TGTGCCAGCAGCTTGGGAGGGGGTACCACTGAAGCTTTCTTT
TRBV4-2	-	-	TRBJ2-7	CASSQDWGRLYEQYF	TGTGCCAGCAGCCAAGATTGGGGCAGGTTGTACGAGCAGTACTTC
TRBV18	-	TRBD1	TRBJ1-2	CASSPSTGNYGYTF	TGTGCCAGCTCACCATCGACAGGGAACTATGGCTACACCTTC
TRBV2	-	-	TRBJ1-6	CASRAEGGGSGLSPLHF	TGTGCCAGCAGGGCCGAAGGAGGAGGGAGCGGCCTCTCACCCCTCCACTTT
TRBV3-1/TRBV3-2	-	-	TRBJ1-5	CASSQDARSNQPQHF	TGTGCCAGCAGCCAAGACGCCCGGAGCAATCAGCCCCAGCATTTT
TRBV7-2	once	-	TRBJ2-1	CASSLALGTAYNEQFF	TGTGCCAGCAGCTTAGCGCTTGGGACTGCCTACAATGAGCAGTTCTTC